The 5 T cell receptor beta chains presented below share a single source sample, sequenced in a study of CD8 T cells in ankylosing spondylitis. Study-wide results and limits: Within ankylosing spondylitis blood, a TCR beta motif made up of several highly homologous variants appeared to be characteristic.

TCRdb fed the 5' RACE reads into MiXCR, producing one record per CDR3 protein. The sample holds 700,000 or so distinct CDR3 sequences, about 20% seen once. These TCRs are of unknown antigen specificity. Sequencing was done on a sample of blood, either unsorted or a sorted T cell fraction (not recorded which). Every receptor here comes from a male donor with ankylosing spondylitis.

The CDR3 reads CASSQGTGKYEQYF. The CDR3 DNA sequence: TGCGCCAGCAGCCAAGGGACAGGAAAATACGAGCAGTACTTC. V usage is TRBV4-3 and J usage is TRBJ2-7; 7 bases match TRBD1. Germline V gene lookup returns CDR1 LGHNA and CDR2 YSLEER. V lost 1 base and J lost 4; bases outside the gene matches: 4. CDR3 length equals 14 residues.

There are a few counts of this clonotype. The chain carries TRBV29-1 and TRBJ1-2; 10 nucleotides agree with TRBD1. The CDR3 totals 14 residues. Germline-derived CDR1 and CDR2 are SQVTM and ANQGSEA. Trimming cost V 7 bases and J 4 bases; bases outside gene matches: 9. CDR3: CSAASGQGGYGYTF. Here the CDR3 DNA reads TGCAGCGCTGCCTCCGGACAGGGGGGCTATGGCTACACCTTC.

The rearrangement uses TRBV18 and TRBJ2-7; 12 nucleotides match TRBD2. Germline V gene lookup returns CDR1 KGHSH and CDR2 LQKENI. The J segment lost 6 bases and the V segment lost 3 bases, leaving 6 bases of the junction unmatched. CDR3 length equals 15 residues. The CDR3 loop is CASSPRTSGEGEQYF. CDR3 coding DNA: TGTGCCAGCTCACCGAGGACTAGCGGGGAAGGCGAGCAGTACTTC.

Here the CDR3 reads CASSEISGDYNEQFF. CDR3 nucleotides: TGTGCCAGCAGTGAGATTAGCGGGGATTACAATGAGCAGTTCTTC. The genes are TRBV6-1 and TRBJ2-1, with 8 bases matching TRBD2. Germline values: CDR1 MNHNS, CDR2 SASEGT. CDR3 length: 15 residues. J gave up 4 bases and V 3 bases, and 5 bases lay outside the gene matches.

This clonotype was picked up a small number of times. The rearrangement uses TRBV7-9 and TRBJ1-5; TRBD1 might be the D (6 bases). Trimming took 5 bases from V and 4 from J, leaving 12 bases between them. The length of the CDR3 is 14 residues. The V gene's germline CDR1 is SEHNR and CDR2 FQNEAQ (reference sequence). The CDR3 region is CASSPGTKNQPQHF. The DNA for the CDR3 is TGTGCCAGCAGCCCCGGGACAAAAAATCAGCCCCAGCATTTT.